Listed below are T cell receptor beta chains from one sample, sequenced in a study of beta chain features in type 1 diabetes. Some clones are missing from TCRdb's copy, which holds only in-frame ones; the method was immunoSEQ multiplex PCR. The table records about 650,000 clones, roughly 12% of them present only once. The sample consisted of naive CD4+ T cells from blood. Source of these receptors: a man aged 25-45 years with type 1 diabetes. Each CDR3 is given with its conserved first and last residue. The D gene is left open where the match is weak. Where a row states a size, it is once, few, many or the class of an expanded clone; other rows omit it.

>few|TRBV27|-|TRBJ1-6
CASSFGDSQGNSPLHF
TGTGCCAGCAGTTTCGGCGACAGCCAAGGGAATTCACCCCTCCACTTT
>few|TRBV6-1|TRBD1|TRBJ2-3
CASSERGPDTQYF
TGTGCCAGCAGTGAGAGGGGGCCGGATACGCAGTATTTT
>-|TRBV29-1|TRBD1|TRBJ1-1
CSGQGSSGTEAFF
TGCAGCGGACAGGGATCGTCGGGCACTGAAGCTTTCTTT
>-|TRBV9|-|TRBJ1-5
CASSVEPASNQPQHF
TGTGCCAGCAGCGTAGAGCCGGCTAGCAATCAGCCCCAGCATTTT
>few|TRBV7-9|TRBD1|TRBJ1-2
CASTSETGTGVYGYTF
TGTGCCAGCACCTCGGAGACCGGAACAGGGGTCTATGGCTACACCTTC
>few|TRBV30|-|TRBJ1-4
CAWSVGGKLFF
TGTGCCTGGAGTGTGGGAGGGAAACTGTTTTTT
>-|TRBV5-1|-|TRBJ1-5
CASSLGGVDQPQHF
TGCGCCAGCAGCCTGGGAGGGGTCGATCAGCCCCAGCATTTT
>few|TRBV5-1|-|TRBJ2-1
CASSLGGYNYNEQFF
TGCGCCAGCAGCTTGGGAGGGTACAATTACAATGAGCAGTTCTTC
>few|TRBV9|TRBD1|TRBJ1-2
CASSLTGIGGYTF
TGTGCCAGCAGCCTGACAGGGATTGGTGGCTACACCTTC
>-|TRBV28|-|TRBJ2-2
CASSFLVGELFF
TGTGCCAGCAGTTTCCTAGTTGGGGAGCTGTTTTTT
>-|TRBV11-2|-|TRBJ2-7
CASSLETGNRAEQYF
TGTGCCAGCAGCTTAGAAACCGGGAACCGGGCCGAGCAGTACTTC
>few|TRBV4-1|TRBD1|TRBJ2-7
CASSRFGTGFSYEQYF
TGCGCCAGCAGCCGCTTCGGGACAGGCTTTTCCTACGAGCAGTACTTC
>few|TRBV5-1|TRBD2|TRBJ2-5
CASSLGIAGLQETQYF
TGCGCCAGCAGCTTAGGGATAGCGGGGTTACAAGAGACCCAGTACTTC
>few|TRBV6-6|-|TRBJ1-5
CASSQGPQNQPQHF
TGTGCCAGCAGCCAGGGGCCACAAAATCAGCCCCAGCATTTT
>-|TRBV19|TRBD1|TRBJ2-7
CASSRDRDTYEQYF
TGTGCCAGTAGCCGGGACAGGGACACCTACGAGCAGTACTTC
>-|TRBV27|-|TRBJ1-2
CASSLSRGRTTSYGYTF
TGTGCCAGCAGTTTATCGCGGGGACGGACAACCTCATATGGCTACACCTTC
>few|TRBV5-1|-|TRBJ2-1
CASSLGVSSYNEQFF
TGCGCCAGCAGCTTGGGGGTGAGCTCCTACAATGAGCAGTTCTTC
>-|TRBV19|-|TRBJ2-5
CASSIEPAIQETQYF
TGTGCCAGTAGTATAGAGCCAGCGATCCAAGAGACCCAGTACTTC
>-|TRBV7-9|-|TRBJ2-1
CASSQDGEQFF
TGTGCCAGCAGCCAGGACGGTGAGCAGTTCTTC
>few|TRBV25-1|TRBD1|TRBJ1-4
CASSQDRVNEKLFF
TGTGCCAGCAGTCAGGACAGGGTAAATGAAAAACTGTTTTTT
>few|TRBV7-9|TRBD1|TRBJ1-5
CASSGSGTVSNQPQHF
TGTGCCAGCAGCGGATCAGGGACAGTCAGCAATCAGCCCCAGCATTTT
>-|TRBV4-2|TRBD2|TRBJ2-2
CASSPTSPTGELFF
TGTGCCAGCAGCCCGACTAGCCCCACCGGGGAGCTGTTTTTT
>-|TRBV5-1|-|TRBJ1-4
CASSLVFPGEEKLFF
TGCGCCAGCAGCTTGGTTTTCCCCGGAGAAGAAAAACTGTTTTTT
>few|TRBV28|-|TRBJ1-2
CASSLAGGYTF
TGTGCCAGCAGTTTGGCGGGTGGCTACACCTTC
>-|TRBV6-6|TRBD1|TRBJ1-2
CASSDRVGSYGYTF
TGTGCCAGCAGCGACAGGGTCGGGAGCTATGGCTACACCTTC
>few|TRBV5-1|-|TRBJ1-2
CASSLESNYGYTF
TGCGCCAGCAGCTTGGAAAGCAACTATGGCTACACCTTC
>-|TRBV4-1|-|TRBJ2-4
CASSRTGPPGAKNIQYF
TGCGCCAGCAGCCGCACAGGGCCGCCCGGAGCCAAAAACATTCAGTACTTC
>few|TRBV7-2|TRBD2|TRBJ2-1
CASSLLAGGVFNEQFF
TGTGCCAGCAGCTTACTAGCGGGGGGCGTCTTTAATGAGCAGTTCTTC
>-|TRBV9|-|TRBJ1-1
CASSVVTNTEAFF
TGTGCCAGCAGCGTAGTAACGAATACTGAAGCTTTCTTT
>few|TRBV19|TRBD1|TRBJ1-6
CASRDRGSPLHF
TGTGCCAGCCGGGACAGGGGTTCACCCCTCCACTTT
>-|TRBV7-2|-|TRBJ1-2
CASSAFSLGYTF
TGTGCCAGCAGCGCCTTCTCTCTTGGCTACACCTTC
>-|TRBV7-2|-|TRBJ1-6
CASSFLPPVGSPPLHF
TGTGCCAGCAGCTTTCTCCCTCCTGTGGGTTCTCCACCCCTCCACTTT
>-|TRBV29-1|-|TRBJ2-3
CSVVRGPTNTDTQYF
TGCAGCGTTGTAAGGGGACCGACGAACACAGATACGCAGTATTTT
>few|TRBV5-4|-|TRBJ2-1
CASSSTNEQFF
TGTGCCAGCAGCTCAACCAATGAGCAGTTCTTC
>-|TRBV7-2|-|TRBJ2-3
CASRNRDTLKDTQYF
TGTGCCAGCAGGAACCGGGACACCCTGAAAGATACGCAGTATTTT
>few|TRBV4-2|TRBD1|TRBJ1-2
CASSQGPQGGSLIPHGYTF
TGTGCCAGCAGCCAAGGCCCTCAGGGGGGATCTCTTATCCCCCATGGCTACACCTTC
>few|TRBV18|-|TRBJ1-5
CASSPTDRNQPQHF
TGTGCCAGCTCACCGACGGACAGAAATCAGCCCCAGCATTTT
>-|TRBV6-6|TRBD1|TRBJ1-2
CASSSGTGLGYTF
TGTGCCAGCAGTTCCGGGACAGGGTTAGGCTACACCTTC
>few|TRBV4-3|-|TRBJ2-1
CASSQDHGGSYNEQFF
TGCGCCAGCAGCCAAGATCACGGGGGCTCCTACAATGAGCAGTTCTTC
>few|TRBV25-1|-|TRBJ2-2
CASSDQGRFPGELFF
TGTGCCAGCAGTGATCAGGGGCGATTCCCCGGGGAGCTGTTTTTT
>-|TRBV7-9|-|TRBJ1-3
CASSASLLGNTIYF
TGTGCCAGCAGCGCCTCTCTCCTTGGAAACACCATATATTTT
>few|TRBV28|TRBD1|TRBJ1-5
CASSPGQVSNQPQHF
TGTGCCAGCAGTCCAGGACAGGTTAGCAATCAGCCCCAGCATTTT
>-|TRBV7-9|TRBD1|TRBJ1-5
CASSLYRGVDSNQPQHF
TGTGCCAGCAGCTTGTACAGGGGCGTAGATAGCAATCAGCCCCAGCATTTT
>few|TRBV29-1|-|TRBJ2-5
CSAQQETQYF
TGCAGCGCCCAACAAGAGACCCAGTACTTC
>few|TRBV4-3|-|TRBJ1-1
CASSQDLQNTEAFF
TGCGCCAGCAGCCAAGATCTTCAAAACACTGAAGCTTTCTTT
>-|TRBV7-2|TRBD1|TRBJ1-2
CASSPGQALASGYTF
TGTGCCAGCAGCCCGGGACAGGCCCTAGCAAGTGGCTACACCTTC
>-|TRBV25-1|TRBD2|TRBJ2-1
CASSDLAGSSYNEQFF
TGTGCCAGCAGTGACTTAGCGGGGAGCTCCTACAATGAGCAGTTCTTC
>-|TRBV7-2|-|TRBJ1-2
CASSLAVEINNYGYTF
TGTGCCAGCAGCTTAGCGGTGGAAATTAACAACTATGGCTACACCTTC
>few|TRBV9|-|TRBJ1-6
CASSVTPNSPLHF
TGTGCCAGCAGCGTAACCCCGAATTCACCCCTCCACTTT
>few|TRBV28|-|TRBJ2-7
CASRDQGHEQYF
TGTGCCAGCAGGGACCAGGGCCACGAGCAGTACTTC
>few|TRBV7-9|-|TRBJ1-5
CASSPVTDNQPQHF
TGTGCCAGCAGCCCCGTGACAGATAATCAGCCCCAGCATTTT